The 5 T cell receptor beta chains reported below all come from one sample, sequenced in a study of CD8+ T cells in alopecia areata. Extraction of RNA preceded its reverse transcription into cDNA, which served as the sequencing template. TCRdb's copy holds only in-frame clones and misses some; the assay was immunoSEQ multiplex PCR. Of about 150,000 clones listed, around 62% are singletons. The sample taken for sequencing was CD8+ T cells sorted from blood. The source of these receptors is a human donor in good health.

This chain connects TRBV7-9 to TRBJ2-5; D is uncertain. The germline V and J ends were trimmed by 5 bases and 2 bases, with 9 bases remaining between them. The CDR3 consists of 13 residues. CDR1 SEHNR and CDR2 FQNEAQ come from the germline V gene (reference sequence). CDR3 sequence: CASSPTRQETQYF. The CDR3 bases are TGTGCCAGCAGCCCCACGAGGCAAGAGACCCAGTACTTC.

The chain carries TRBV7-9 and TRBJ2-7; D unclear. The germline CDR1 and CDR2 sequences are SEHNR and FQNEAQ (reference sequence). V was cut by 8 bases and J by 6 bases, with 11 bases left in between. This CDR3 has 11 amino acids. CDR3 sequence (DNA): TGTGCCAGCGACCTTTACGGCGAGCAGTACTTC. It codes for CASDLYGEQYF.

This clone has more than one count but fewer than ten. J is TRBJ2-5 and V is TRBV6-1; TRBD2 agrees at 16 bases. This CDR3 has 15 amino acids. V shed 8 bases, J shed 6 bases, and the junction held 6 bases outside the gene matches. Germline values: CDR1 MNHNS, CDR2 SASEGT. In DNA form, the CDR3 reads TGTGCCAGCGGGGGACTAGCGGGAGGGCAACAGACCCAGTACTTC. Protein product: CASGGLAGGQQTQYF.

CDR3 residues: CSVVVTSGTGELFF. The CDR3 DNA reads TGCAGCGTTGTAGTCACCTCAGGCACCGGGGAGCTGTTTTTT. The chain combines TRBV29-1 with TRBJ2-2, with D unresolved. The CDR3 extends over 14 amino acids. The germline V gene has CDR1 SQVTM and CDR2 ANQGSEA. V gave up 4 bases and J gave up 4 bases, with 13 bases separating them.

In its sample, this clone was seen a few times. The CDR3 reads CASSQVQGRAYNEQFF. The CDR3 DNA reads TGCGCCAGCAGCCAAGTCCAAGGGAGAGCCTACAATGAGCAGTTCTTC. This sequence joins TRBV4-1 and TRBJ2-1, with a weak D call TRBD2 (5 bases). Deletions cut 1 base from V and 2 bases from J, with 12 bases between. The V gene's germline CDR1 is MGHRA and CDR2 YSYEKL. This CDR3 contains 16 residues.